Presented here are 20 T cell receptor beta chains from one specimen sequenced in a study of response to subunit inactivated influenza vaccine. TCRdb passed the RT-PCR reads through MiXCR, listing each CDR3 protein once. The sample has 150,000 or so distinct CDR3 sequences; over 8.5% are singletons. The sequencing used CD8+ T cells sorted from PBMCs, collected around 2 years after vaccination. Receptors were obtained from a man between 50 and 75 years old who received an inactivated influenza vaccine.

There are many counts of this clonotype. The V call is TRBV29-1, the J call TRBJ2-4, with 8 bases aligning to TRBD2. CDR3 length equals 15 residues. The germline CDR1 and CDR2 sequences are SQVTM and ANQGSEA. The ends lost 0 bases at V and 3 bases at J; junction bases unmatched: 4. The CDR3 sequence is CSVEELGLGKNIQYF. CDR3 sequence (DNA): TGCAGCGTTGAAGAATTGGGACTAGGCAAAAACATTCAGTACTTC.

This clonotype was found a few times. The chain carries TRBV3-1 and TRBJ1-3, with D perhaps TRBD1 (6 bases). The length of the CDR3 is 15 residues. The germline gives CDR1 LGHDT, CDR2 YNNKEL (reference sequence). V was cut by 0 bases and J by 2 bases, with 8 bases left in between. CDR3 DNA sequence: TGTGCCAGCAGCCAAGACCCAGGGGCTGGAAACACCATATATTTT. It yields the protein CASSQDPGAGNTIYF.

The chain uses TRBV20-1 and TRBJ2-2; D might be TRBD2 (6 bases). This CDR3 has 14 residues. Trimming shortened V by 2 bases and J by 2 bases, and 9 bases separated the two germline ends. The germline V gene has CDR1 DFQATT and CDR2 SNEGSKA (reference sequence). The CDR3 DNA reads TGCAGTGCTAGATCGGGGGTAAACACCGGGGAGCTGTTTTTT. It is translated as CSARSGVNTGELFF.

The V and J genes are TRBV7-2 and TRBJ2-1; D unresolved. Germline CDR1 is SGHTA and CDR2 is FQGNSA. The CDR3 totals 16 residues. Trimming stripped 1 base from V and 1 base from J, with 11 bases between. The CDR3 DNA sequence: TGTGCCAGCAGCTTAGACGGGTACCTTTCCTACAATGAGCAGTTCTTC. It encodes CASSLDGYLSYNEQFF.

Many counts were recorded for this clonotype. V gene TRBV5-1 combines with J gene TRBJ1-1; D unresolved. From germline, CDR1 is SGHRS and CDR2 YFSETQ. The V end lost 0 bases, the J end lost 0 bases, and 9 bases lay between the germline ends. This CDR3 has 15 amino acids. CDR3 loop: CASSLAEGMNTEAFF. CDR3 in DNA: TGCGCCAGCAGCTTGGCCGAGGGCATGAACACTGAAGCTTTCTTT. Complete variable domain (other parts from reference TRBV5-1 and TRBJ1-1): KAGVTQTPRYLIKTRGQQVTLSCSPISGHRSVSWYQQTPGQGLQFLFEYFSETQRNKGNFPGRFSGRQFSNSRSEMNVSTLELGDSALYLCASSLAEGMNTEAFFGQGTRLTVV.

The chain links TRBV7-6 to TRBJ2-1; D not resolved. CDR1 is SGHVS, CDR2 FNYEAQ, per germline. The CDR3 extends over 16 amino acids. V lost 5 bases and J lost 0, with 14 bases in between. CDR3 sequence: CASSPPDGFSYNEQFF. In DNA form, the CDR3 reads TGTGCCAGCAGCCCCCCCGACGGATTCTCCTACAATGAGCAGTTCTTC. Full variable domain (outside the CDR3, taken from reference TRBV7-6 and TRBJ2-1): GAGVSQSPRYKVTKRGQDVALRCDPISGHVSLYWYRQALGQGPEFLTYFNYEAQQDKSGLPNDRFSAERPEGSISTLTIQRTEQRDSAMYRCASSPPDGFSYNEQFFGPGTRLTVL.

The chain employs TRBV11-2 and TRBJ2-3; 10 positions match TRBD2. V was pared by 3 bases and J by 2 bases, with 8 bases of the junction left unmatched. CDR3 size: 17 residues. CDR1 is SGHAT and CDR2 is FQNNGV in the germline V gene. The CDR3 sequence is CASSFTGLADYTDTQYF. In DNA, the CDR3 is TGTGCCAGCAGCTTCACCGGACTAGCGGACTACACAGATACGCAGTATTTT.

The table lists this clonotype with many counts. The gene calls are TRBV27 and TRBJ2-1, with 10 nucleotides matching TRBD2. Germline V gene data show CDR1 as MNHEY and CDR2 as SMNVEV (reference sequence). CDR3 length: 16 residues. Trimming cost V 5 bases and J 6 bases; bases outside gene matches: 10. CDR3 loop: CASSPLAGGSINEQFF. CDR3 in DNA: TGTGCCAGCAGTCCGTTAGCGGGGGGTAGCATCAATGAGCAGTTCTTC.

The chain joins TRBV6-2 or TRBV6-3 to TRBJ2-7; 7 positions agree with TRBD1. This CDR3 has 14 amino acids. J lost 2 bases, V lost 4 bases, and 5 bases had no gene match. Germline V gene lookup returns CDR1 MNHEY and CDR2 SVGEGT. CDR3 sequence (DNA): TGTGCCAGCAGTTTACCGACAGGGACCTACGAGCAGTACTTC. Amino acids: CASSLPTGTYEQYF.

This clonotype has just a few counts. The chain is built from TRBV4-3 and TRBJ2-1; D is possibly TRBD2 (7 bases). Deletions cut 0 bases from V and 0 bases from J, with 18 bases between. The V gene's germline CDR1 is LGHNA and CDR2 YSLEER. This CDR3 has 19 residues. CDR3 in amino acids: CASSQDVAGASSSYNEQFF. The CDR3 region has the DNA TGCGCCAGCAGCCAAGATGTGGCGGGGGCCTCTAGCTCCTACAATGAGCAGTTCTTC.

The V call is TRBV28, the J call TRBJ2-6, with TRBD1 as a possible D gene (5 bases). V lost 0 bases and J 0 bases, leaving 6 bases between the germline ends. The germline gives CDR1 MDHEN, CDR2 SYDVKM. This CDR3 has 16 residues. In DNA form, the CDR3 reads TGTGCCAGCAGTTTATGGGACATCTCTGGGGCCAACGTCCTGACTTTC. Translating it yields CASSLWDISGANVLTF.

This clonotype was picked up a small number of times. The J gene is TRBJ2-7, the V gene TRBV12-3 or TRBV12-4; D may correspond to TRBD1 or TRBD2 (5 bases each). This CDR3 spans 15 amino acids. V lost 4 bases to trimming and J lost 0 bases, with 13 bases between them. The CDR3 nucleotides are TGTGCCAGCAGTTCCCGGTCCGGGGCCTCCTACGAGCAGTACTTC. It specifies CASSSRSGASYEQYF.

The chain links TRBV6-5 to TRBJ2-5, with 10 positions matching TRBD1. Germline V gene sequence: CDR1 MNHEY, CDR2 SVGAGI. This CDR3 comprises 14 residues. J was trimmed by 5 bases and V by 2 bases; bases with no gene match: 2. CDR3 nucleotide sequence: TGTGCCAGCAGTTACGGACAGGGGGTGGAGACCCAGTACTTC. Translation gives CASSYGQGVETQYF.

This clonotype was seen more than once but under ten times. This chain links TRBV9 with TRBJ1-2; 7 bases agree with TRBD1. CDR3 size: 15 residues. Trimming cost V 2 bases and J 4 bases; bases outside gene matches: 8. Per germline, CDR1 SGDLS and CDR2 YYNGEE. CDR3 protein: CASSVRDSTVYGYTF. Here the CDR3 DNA reads TGTGCCAGCAGCGTCCGGGACAGTACGGTCTATGGCTACACCTTC.

The sample holds one count of this clonotype. The chain joins TRBV7-3 to TRBJ2-7, with TRBD1 matching 7 bases. The CDR3 is 15 amino acids. The germline CDR1 and CDR2 sequences are SGHTA and FQGTGA. Trimming removed 3 bases from V and 5 bases from J; junction bases left unmatched: 10. CDR3 region: CASSLVPGGLDEQYF. CDR3 sequence (DNA): TGTGCCAGCAGCTTGGTACCAGGGGGTTTGGACGAGCAGTACTTC. Full variable domain (outside the CDR3, taken from reference TRBV7-3 and TRBJ2-7): GAGVSQTPSNKVTEKGKYVELRCDPISGHTALYWYRQSLGQGPEFLIYFQGTGAADDSGLPNDRFFAVRPEGSVSTLKIQRTERGDSAVYLCASSLVPGGLDEQYFGPGTRLTVT.

This clonotype was found a few times. The chain has TRBV15 and TRBJ1-4; D ambiguous. Germline CDR1 and CDR2: LNHNV and YYDKDF (reference sequence). V lost 0 bases, J lost 7 bases, and 12 bases lay in between. The CDR3 is 15 amino acids. The CDR3 loop is CATSRERTDGEKLFF. CDR3 nucleotides: TGTGCCACCAGCAGAGAGAGAACTGACGGTGAAAAACTGTTTTTT.

This clonotype has just a few counts. The CDR3 here is CASSPFQTGELFF. Here the CDR3 DNA reads TGTGCCAGCAGCCCGTTTCAGACCGGGGAGCTGTTTTTT. The chain uses TRBV6-1 and TRBJ2-2, with D uncertain. The V end was cut by 6 bases, the J end by 5 bases, with 10 bases between. CDR3 length: 13 amino acids. Germline values: CDR1 MNHNS, CDR2 SASEGT.

The table lists this clonotype with many counts. The chain is built from TRBV4-3 and TRBJ1-1; D not resolved. Per the germline V gene, CDR1 is LGHNA and CDR2 is YSLEER. V was clipped by 0 bases and J by 6 bases, with 11 bases between them. This CDR3 is built from 14 residues. The CDR3 sequence: CASSQDWQSPEAFF. Here the CDR3 DNA reads TGCGCCAGCAGCCAAGATTGGCAGTCCCCTGAAGCTTTCTTT.

The chain employs TRBV4-2 and TRBJ2-1, with 7 bases matching TRBD1. Germline values: CDR1 LGHNA, CDR2 YNFKEQ. CDR3 length: 14 residues. V dropped 1 base and J dropped 3; count of bases not matched to a gene: 0. This CDR3 reads CASSQGDSYNEQFF. The CDR3, as DNA: TGTGCCAGCAGCCAAGGGGACAGCTACAATGAGCAGTTCTTC.

The rearrangement uses TRBV7-6 and TRBJ2-7, with D unresolved. Germline-derived CDR1 and CDR2 are SGHVS and FNYEAQ. Trimming removed 2 bases at V and 2 bases at J, with 10 bases between. The CDR3 has 14 amino acids. CDR3 DNA: TGTGCCAGCAGCTTAATCGCAGAAACCTACGAGCAGTACTTC. It is translated as CASSLIAETYEQYF.